This entry concerns a single T cell receptor beta chain. The method was immunoSEQ multiplex PCR; TCRdb's version includes in-frame clones alone and lacks a portion of them. The repertoire holds roughly 12,000 clones, with 94% as singletons. The sample is drawn from a study of technical replicates of blood from several donors. Trimming took 3 bases from V and 5 from J, leaving 4 bases between them. Germline V gene data show CDR1 as LNHDA and CDR2 as SQIVND (reference sequence). CDR3 length: 12 amino acids. The receptor was isolated from a human donor in good health. V and J are TRBV19 and TRBJ1-4; no clear D gene. The specimen was PBMCs. DNA of the CDR3: TGTGCCAGTAGTATTCAAAATGAAAAACTGTTTTTT. Translating it yields CASSIQNEKLFF.